This is a list of T cell receptor beta chains from one sample in a study of breast tumors, draining lymph nodes, adjacent tissues. Each CDR3 protein gets one entry after TCRdb re-called the multiplex PCR reads with MiXCR. This table has some 170,000 distinct CDR3 sequences, approximately 33% appearing once. Specimen: axillary lymph node tissue. These receptors all come from a female donor with breast cancer. Some clones in this sample may be carry-over from other donors' samples. Both conserved end residues are part of each CDR3. Fields, in order: J gene, V gene, D gene, clone size, CDR3 DNA, CDR3 protein. The D gene is left open where the match is weak. Size tells how often a clone was seen (once, few, many) or the class of an expanded clone, and some rows leave it out.

TRBJ2-7	TRBV28	.	.	TGTGTCAGCAGTTCCACTTACGAGCAGTACTTC	CVSSSTYEQYF
TRBJ2-1	TRBV20-1	.	many	TGCAGTGCTCGCCAGAATGAGCAGTTCTTC	CSARQNEQFF
TRBJ2-5	TRBV20-1	TRBD2	.	TGCAGTGCTAGTTGGCTAGCGGGGGGCAAAGAGACCCAGTACTTC	CSASWLAGGKETQYF
TRBJ1-4	TRBV6-1	.	.	TGTGCCAGCAGTGAGGGGCAGGGAACGTCAGTAGATAAACTGTTTTTT	CASSEGQGTSVDKLFF
TRBJ2-7	TRBV6-2/TRBV6-3	TRBD2	many	TGTGCCAGCAGTGGGTGGACTAGCGGGATGCACGAGCAGTACTTC	CASSGWTSGMHEQYF
TRBJ1-2	TRBV2	.	many	TGTGCCACCAATGGTCGACAGTTTTATGGCTACACCTTC	CATNGRQFYGYTF
TRBJ1-2	TRBV7-9	.	.	TGTGCCAGCAGCCACCAGGGAGATGGCTACACCTTC	CASSHQGDGYTF
TRBJ1-2	TRBV19	.	many	TGTGCCAGTAGTATGGGGGCACGGGCCGGCTACACCTTC	CASSMGARAGYTF
TRBJ2-1	TRBV20-1	TRBD2	many	TGCAGTGCTAGAGGCCCGGGACTAGCGGGGGTCAATGAGCAGTTCTTC	CSARGPGLAGVNEQFF
TRBJ1-1	TRBV28	.	.	TGTGCCAGCACCCAGAGGCCCAATACTGAAGCTTTCTTT	CASTQRPNTEAFF
TRBJ1-3	TRBV5-8	.	many	TGTGCCAGCAGGGATCTAGGGAACACCATATATTTT	CASRDLGNTIYF
TRBJ2-7	TRBV4-2	.	once	TGTGCCAGCAGCCAAGATACAGGGACCTACGAGCAGTACTTC	CASSQDTGTYEQYF
TRBJ1-2	TRBV14	.	.	TGTGCCAGCAGCCCTGGTGGGCGGGGGAGGGGCTACACCTTC	CASSPGGRGRGYTF
TRBJ2-1	TRBV6-2/TRBV6-3	.	many	TGTGCCAGCAGTTCCCCCGGACAGACTTACAATGAGCAGTTCTTC	CASSSPGQTYNEQFF
TRBJ1-1	TRBV5-1	.	few	TGCGCCAGCAGCTACCGGGGGGAGAACACTGAAGCTTTCTTT	CASSYRGENTEAFF
TRBJ2-1	TRBV18	.	many	TGTGCCAGCTCACCACCGGGGACGCCTAACAATGAGCAGTTCTTC	CASSPPGTPNNEQFF
TRBJ2-3	TRBV12-3/TRBV12-4	TRBD1	many	TGTGCCAGCAGTTTAATGGGACAGGGAACAGATACGCAGTATTTT	CASSLMGQGTDTQYF
TRBJ1-6	TRBV7-8	TRBD1	.	TGTGCCAGCGGCCAAGGGACAGGGCACTCACCCCTCCACTTT	CASGQGTGHSPLHF
TRBJ1-2	TRBV28	.	many	TGTGCCAGCAGCCCTCCCGTTTTCGGCTACACCTTC	CASSPPVFGYTF
TRBJ2-2	TRBV12-3/TRBV12-4	.	.	TGTGCCAGCGGTTTCGTCCCGAACACCGGGGAGCTGTTTTTT	CASGFVPNTGELFF
TRBJ1-5	TRBV2	TRBD1	.	TGTGCCAGCAGTGAAGGACAGGGTGCTCAGCCCCAGCATTTT	CASSEGQGAQPQHF
TRBJ2-7	TRBV5-1	.	.	TGCGCCAGCAGCGTTGAAGGGACGGAAGAAACCTACGAGCAGTACTTC	CASSVEGTEETYEQYF
TRBJ2-1	TRBV9	TRBD2	.	TGTGCCAGCAGCGTAGATAGCGGGGGTGGATACAATGCGCAGTTCTTC	CASSVDSGGGYNAQFF
TRBJ1-6	TRBV19	.	many	TGTGCCAGTAGTGTCTCGATCGGACAAGTAAGGGTCGATAATTCACCCCTCCACTTT	CASSVSIGQVRVDNSPLHF
TRBJ2-5	TRBV7-3	.	many	TGTGCCAGCAGCTCCTCGGGCCCCGGGCGGACCCAGTACTTC	CASSSSGPGRTQYF
TRBJ2-1	TRBV6-4	TRBD2	many	TGTGCCAGCAGCGGGACTAGTGAATTCTTC	CASSGTSEFF
TRBJ2-2	TRBV6-5	TRBD1	many	TGTGCCAGCAGTTACTCTTGGGACAGGGGGCGGATTAAGCTGTTTTTT	CASSYSWDRGRIKLFF
TRBJ2-2	TRBV3-1	.	many	TGTGCCAGCAGCGAGCCGGGCACCGGGGAGCTGTTTTTT	CASSEPGTGELFF
TRBJ1-4	TRBV12-3/TRBV12-4	.	many	TGTGCCAGCAGCGACGGATATGAAAAACTGTTTTTT	CASSDGYEKLFF
TRBJ2-5	TRBV10-3	TRBD1	.	TGTGCCATCAGTGAGCCGGACAGGGGAGGGACCCAGTACTTC	CAISEPDRGGTQYF
TRBJ1-6	TRBV2	TRBD1	.	TGTGCCAGCCGGGACAGTTTAAATTCACCCCTCCACTTT	CASRDSLNSPLHF
TRBJ1-6	TRBV28	.	many	TGTGCCAGCAGTCCCTGGGGCTCCTATAATTCACCCCTCCACTTT	CASSPWGSYNSPLHF
TRBJ2-5	TRBV5-5	.	many	TGTGCCAGCAGCTTTGGGTACGGGACTGTGGGGGAGACCCAGTACTTC	CASSFGYGTVGETQYF
TRBJ1-5	TRBV6-5	TRBD1	few	TGTGCCAGCAGTCTTCAACAGGGGGTAGAGCAGCCCCAGCATTTT	CASSLQQGVEQPQHF
TRBJ1-3	TRBV10-3	.	.	TGTGCCATCAGGGCGGTCCTCCCGGACACCATATATTTT	CAIRAVLPDTIYF
TRBJ1-2	TRBV5-1	.	many	TGCGCCAGCAGCTTGGAACCGAGAAACTATGGCTACACCTTC	CASSLEPRNYGYTF
TRBJ1-2	TRBV20-1	.	.	TGCAGTGCTAGAGACTTCAGGGAAACCGGGGGTGGCTACACCTTC	CSARDFRETGGGYTF
TRBJ2-1	TRBV20-1	.	.	TGCAGTGCTAGAGGTGGGACTTATAGCGATGAGCAGTTCTTC	CSARGGTYSDEQFF
TRBJ2-7	TRBV19	TRBD2	many	TGTGCCAGTAGTATCGGGCTAGCGGGATACGAGCAGTACTTC	CASSIGLAGYEQYF
TRBJ1-5	TRBV11-2	TRBD1	many	TGTGCCAGCAGCCTGGAACAGGGGTGGGGTCAGCCCCAGCATTTT	CASSLEQGWGQPQHF
TRBJ2-3	TRBV24-1	.	.	TGTGTCACCAGTGATGGCCAAGATACACAGTATTTT	CVTSDGQDTQYF
TRBJ1-4	TRBV7-9	TRBD1	.	TGTGACAGCAGCGAACGCAGGGGGTCGGCTAATGAAAAACTGTTTTTT	CDSSERRGSANEKLFF
TRBJ2-5	TRBV5-1	TRBD2	.	TGCGCCAGCAGCCCCGGGACTAGCGGCAACCAAGAGACCCAGTACTTC	CASSPGTSGNQETQYF
TRBJ1-5	TRBV4-3	.	many	TGCGCCAGCAGCCAAGAGGGGAGGGGCTATCAGCCCCAGCATTTT	CASSQEGRGYQPQHF
TRBJ2-1	TRBV28	TRBD2	.	TGTGCCAGCAGTTTAGCGGGACTAGCGGGGGGGCTCTCCTACAATGAGCAGTTCTTC	CASSLAGLAGGLSYNEQFF
TRBJ1-1	TRBV9	.	.	TGTGCCAGCAGCGCTAGGGGTCAGACAGGTCGGATGAACACTGAAGCTTTCTTT	CASSARGQTGRMNTEAFF
TRBJ1-5	TRBV9	.	.	TGTGCCAGCGGCCTCCACCCAGATGGCAATCAGCCCCAGCATTTT	CASGLHPDGNQPQHF
TRBJ2-7	TRBV2	.	many	TGTGCCAGCGGAGGCATCTACGAGCAGTACTTC	CASGGIYEQYF
TRBJ2-3	TRBV9	TRBD2	many	TGTGCCAGCAGTAGCGGGGGGGCTTCTTACAATGAGCAGTATTTT	CASSSGGASYNEQYF
TRBJ1-2	TRBV12-3/TRBV12-4	.	.	TGTGCCAGCGGGCCCACGGGACCCGGCTATGGCTACACCTTC	CASGPTGPGYGYTF
TRBJ2-2	TRBV7-9	.	.	TGTGCCAGCAGCTTTGGGCAGGGAGAGCTGTTTTTT	CASSFGQGELFF
TRBJ2-6	TRBV18	.	many	TGTGCCAGCTCACCGGCAGGGCAATCTGGGGCCAACGTCCTGACTTTC	CASSPAGQSGANVLTF